These 11 T cell receptor beta chains originate from one sample sequenced in a study of CD8+CD57+ T cells in acquired aplastic anemia. Genomic DNA, the template, was used for profiling of the TCR beta VDJ and CDR3. TCRdb processed the reads anew with MiXCR; each CDR3 protein has one entry. This table has approximately 170,000 distinct CDR3 sequences, roughly half appearing once. The sequenced patients had an expansion of CD8+CD57+ cells seen by flow cytometry. The specimen sequenced was sorted CD4+, CD8+, or CD8+CD57+ T cells (not recorded which) from PBMCs. The receptor source for this set is a human donor with aplastic anemia.

For this clonotype: Without the conserved terminal phenylalanine or tryptophan, this CDR3 likely stems from a read error. The rearrangement links TRBV7-9 to TRBJ2-2; 11 bases are shared with TRBD2. The CDR3 has 17 amino acids. Losses at the gene ends were 5 bases for V and 1 base for J; bases not matched to a gene: 6. Germline CDR1 SEHNR, CDR2 FQNEAQ (reference sequence). The chain's CDR3 is CASSLPGLAENTGELFS. DNA for the CDR3: TGTGCCAGCAGCCTACCGGGACTAGCGGAGAACACCGGGGAGCTGTTTTCT.

Notes on this clonotype: Its ends do not fully match the called genes, so a read error is possible. V gene TRBV10-3 combines with J gene TRBJ1-6; 8 positions match TRBD1. Germline V lookup: CDR1 ENHRY, CDR2 SYGVKD. The CDR3 is 13 residues long. The CDR3: CATGQGLNPPLHF. The CDR3 region has the DNA TGTGCCACCGGACAGGGCCTTAATCCACCCCTCCACTTT.

This clonotype was picked up one time. The V and J genes are TRBV9 and TRBJ2-2, with 11 nucleotides matching TRBD1. This CDR3 has 15 amino acids. Germline V lookup: CDR1 SGDLS, CDR2 YYNGEE. Trimming cost V 3 bases and J 4 bases; bases outside gene matches: 2. DNA of the CDR3: TGTGCCAGCAGCGAGGGGACAGGGGGCACCGGGGAGCTGTTTTTT. This translates into CASSEGTGGTGELFF.

This clonotype occurred a few times. This sequence joins TRBV15 and TRBJ1-5; 7 bases agree with TRBD1. The CDR3 is made up of 15 amino acids. Germline assignment: CDR1 LNHNV and CDR2 YYDKDF (reference sequence). The junction had 1 base not matched to a gene; V was cut back by 1 base and J by 1 base. The CDR3 nucleotides are TGTGCCACCAGCAGAGGACAGGGAAGCAATCAGCCCCAGCATTTT. This encodes CATSRGQGSNQPQHF.

As for this clonotype: Mismatch with germline at one junction end may stem from a read error. The chain joins TRBV5-1 to TRBJ2-2; TRBD2 aligns across 10 bases. The CDR3 runs to 15 residues. Germline V gives CDR1 SGHRS, CDR2 YFSETQ. CDR3 nucleotides: TGCGCCAGCAGCCGCACTAGCGGGAACGCCGGGGAGCTGTTTTTT. It yields the protein CASSRTSGNAGELFF.

The CDR3 DNA reads as TGTGCCACCAGCGGAAGGGACAGGGACTACGAGCAGTACTTC. Its translation is CATSGRDRDYEQYF. The chain combines TRBV15 with TRBJ2-7, with 9 bases fitting TRBD1. Germline V gives CDR1 LNHNV, CDR2 YYDKDF (reference sequence). The length of the CDR3 is 14 residues. The V gene end was trimmed by 5 bases and the J gene end by 3 bases; junction bases not matched to a gene: 5.

At least ten counts were recorded for this clonotype. The chain couples TRBV12-3 or TRBV12-4 to TRBJ2-1; 7 positions agree with TRBD1. The CDR3 is 14 amino acids. V dropped 1 base and J dropped 6; count of bases not matched to a gene: 3. The CDR3 region is CASSLGTGVNEQFF. CDR3 bases: TGTGCCAGCAGTTTAGGCACAGGGGTCAATGAGCAGTTCTTC.

This clonotype was counted a few times. The chain links TRBV2 to TRBJ2-5; 7 bases agree with TRBD2. Trimming took 3 bases from V and 4 from J; bases not matched to a gene: 5. Germline CDR1 and CDR2: SNHLY and FYNNEI. The CDR3 is made up of 14 amino acids. The CDR3 DNA reads TGTGCCAGCAGTGACAGGACGGGGGGAGAGACCCAGTACTTC. Its translation: CASSDRTGGETQYF.

This clonotype was seen repeatedly, ten times or more. The chain uses TRBV7-9 and TRBJ2-5, with TRBD2 identical over 8 bases. CDR1 and CDR2 from the germline V gene are SEHNR and FQNEAQ (reference sequence). V lost 1 base to trimming and J lost 5 bases; unmatched junction nucleotides: 3. The CDR3 extends over 14 amino acids. CDR3 sequence (DNA): TGTGCCAGCAGCTTAGGATTAGCGGGGGAGACCCAGTACTTC. This gives the protein CASSLGLAGETQYF.

This chain joins TRBV2 and TRBJ2-7; possibly TRBD1 for D (6 bases). The CDR3 is 13 amino acids. The germline V gene has CDR1 SNHLY and CDR2 FYNNEI. Deletions cut 5 bases from V and 0 bases from J, with 8 bases between. The CDR3 nucleotides are TGTGCCAGCAGTCACAGGGTCTCCTACGAGCAGTACTTC. This translates into CASSHRVSYEQYF.

This chain uses TRBV10-3 with TRBJ2-2, with D possibly TRBD2 on 5 matching bases. Germline V gene lookup returns CDR1 ENHRY and CDR2 SYGVKD. The CDR3 extends over 18 amino acids. The V end lost 1 base, the J end lost 1 base, and 16 bases lay between the germline ends. The CDR3 nucleotides are TGTGCCATCAGTGAGTATGGTACAGAGGGCAGGAACACCGGGGAGCTGTTTTTT. Translated: CAISEYGTEGRNTGELFF.